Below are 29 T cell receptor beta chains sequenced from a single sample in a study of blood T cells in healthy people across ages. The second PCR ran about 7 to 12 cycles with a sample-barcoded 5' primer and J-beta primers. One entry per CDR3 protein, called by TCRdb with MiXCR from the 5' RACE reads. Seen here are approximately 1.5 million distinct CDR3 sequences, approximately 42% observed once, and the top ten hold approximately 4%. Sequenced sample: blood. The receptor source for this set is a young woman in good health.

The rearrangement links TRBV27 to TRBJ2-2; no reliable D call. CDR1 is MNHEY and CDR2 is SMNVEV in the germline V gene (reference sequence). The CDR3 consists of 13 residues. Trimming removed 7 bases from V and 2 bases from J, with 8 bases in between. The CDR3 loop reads CASKTLNTGELFF. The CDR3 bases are TGTGCCAGCAAGACACTCAACACCGGGGAGCTGTTTTTT.

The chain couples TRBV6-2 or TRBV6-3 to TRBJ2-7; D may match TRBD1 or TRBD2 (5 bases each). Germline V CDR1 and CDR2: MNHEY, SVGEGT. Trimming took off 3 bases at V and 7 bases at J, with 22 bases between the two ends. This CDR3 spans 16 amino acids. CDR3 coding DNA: TGTGCCAGCAGTTATAGGGACGCGAGCTCCTACAATGAGCAGTACTTC. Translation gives CASSYRDASSYNEQYF.

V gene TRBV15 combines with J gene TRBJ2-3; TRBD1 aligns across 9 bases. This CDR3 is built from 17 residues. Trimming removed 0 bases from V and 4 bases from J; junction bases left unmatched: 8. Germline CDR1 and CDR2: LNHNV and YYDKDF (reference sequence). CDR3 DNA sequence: TGTGCCACCAGCAGAGATAGAGGACAGGGGAGGGCAGATACGCAGTATTTT. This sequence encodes CATSRDRGQGRADTQYF. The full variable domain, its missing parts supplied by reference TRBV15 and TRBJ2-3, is DAMVIQNPRYQVTQFGKPVTLSCSQTLNHNVMYWYQQKSSQAPKLLFHYYDKDFNNEADTPDNFQSRRPNTSFCFLDIRSPGLGDTAMYLCATSRDRGQGRADTQYFGPGTRLTVL.

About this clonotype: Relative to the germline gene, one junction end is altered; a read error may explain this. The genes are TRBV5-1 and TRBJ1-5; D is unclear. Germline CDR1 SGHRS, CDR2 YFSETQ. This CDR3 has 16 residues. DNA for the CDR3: TGCGACAGCAGCCCGGGGATCGCCAATAGCAATCAGCCCCAGCATTTT. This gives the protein CDSSPGIANSNQPQHF.

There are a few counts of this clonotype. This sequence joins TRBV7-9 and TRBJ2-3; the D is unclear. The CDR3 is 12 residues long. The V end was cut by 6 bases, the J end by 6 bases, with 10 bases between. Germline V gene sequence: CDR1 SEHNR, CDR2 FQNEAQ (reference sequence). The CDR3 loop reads CASSPVEDTQYF. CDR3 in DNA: TGTGCCAGCAGTCCCGTTGAGGATACGCAGTATTTT.

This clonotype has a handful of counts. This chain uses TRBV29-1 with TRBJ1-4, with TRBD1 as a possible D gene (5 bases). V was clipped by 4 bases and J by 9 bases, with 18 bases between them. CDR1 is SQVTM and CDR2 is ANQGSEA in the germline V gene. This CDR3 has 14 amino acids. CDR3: CSVAGAVEGKKLFF. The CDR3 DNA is TGCAGCGTTGCCGGGGCCGTTGAGGGTAAAAAACTGTTTTTT.

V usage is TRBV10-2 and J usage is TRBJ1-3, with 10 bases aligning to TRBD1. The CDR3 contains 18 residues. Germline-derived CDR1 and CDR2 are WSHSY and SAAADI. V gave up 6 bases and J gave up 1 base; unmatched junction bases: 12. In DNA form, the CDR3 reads TGCGCCAGCAGGCTCGGGACAGGGGCTCAGAGTTCTGGAAACACCATATATTTT. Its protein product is CASRLGTGAQSSGNTIYF.

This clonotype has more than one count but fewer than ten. The chain's CDR3 is CASTLQRYTDTQYF. The CDR3 nucleotides read TGTGCCAGCACCCTCCAGCGGTACACAGATACGCAGTATTTT. This chain links TRBV7-2 with TRBJ2-3; tentatively, D is TRBD2 (5 bases). V lost 7 bases and J lost 2, with 13 bases in between. CDR1 is SGHTA and CDR2 is FQGNSA in the germline V gene. This CDR3 comprises 14 residues.

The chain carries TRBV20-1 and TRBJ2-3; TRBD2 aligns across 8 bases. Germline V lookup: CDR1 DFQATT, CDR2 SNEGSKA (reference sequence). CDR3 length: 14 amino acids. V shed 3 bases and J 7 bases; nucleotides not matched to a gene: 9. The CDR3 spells CSASPGLAPHTQYF. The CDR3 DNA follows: TGCAGTGCTAGTCCCGGACTAGCACCTCATACGCAGTATTTT.

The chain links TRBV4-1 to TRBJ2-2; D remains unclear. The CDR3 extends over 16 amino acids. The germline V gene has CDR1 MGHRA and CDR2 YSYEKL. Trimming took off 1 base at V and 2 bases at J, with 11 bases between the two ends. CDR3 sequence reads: CASSQVGVANTGELFF. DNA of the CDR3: TGCGCCAGCAGCCAAGTTGGGGTGGCAAACACCGGGGAGCTGTTTTTT.

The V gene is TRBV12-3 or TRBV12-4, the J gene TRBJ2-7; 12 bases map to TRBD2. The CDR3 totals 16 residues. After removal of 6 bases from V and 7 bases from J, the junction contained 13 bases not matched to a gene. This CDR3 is CASSLTSGGIYNEQYF. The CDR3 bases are TGTGCCAGCAGCCTAACTAGCGGGGGGATATACAATGAGCAGTACTTC.

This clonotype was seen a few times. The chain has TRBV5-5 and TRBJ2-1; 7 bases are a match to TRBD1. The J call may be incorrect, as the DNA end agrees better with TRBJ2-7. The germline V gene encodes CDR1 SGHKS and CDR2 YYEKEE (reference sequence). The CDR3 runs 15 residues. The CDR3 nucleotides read TGTGCCAGCAGTCGACAGGGTGGTTCCTACAATGAGCAGTACTTC. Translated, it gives CASSRQGGSYNEQYF.

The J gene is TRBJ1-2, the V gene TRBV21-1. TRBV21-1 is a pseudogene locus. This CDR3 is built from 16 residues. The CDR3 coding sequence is TGTGCCAGCAGCAAGCAGGCAGGGCAATATAACTATGGCTACACCTTC. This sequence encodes CASSKQAGQYNYGYTF.

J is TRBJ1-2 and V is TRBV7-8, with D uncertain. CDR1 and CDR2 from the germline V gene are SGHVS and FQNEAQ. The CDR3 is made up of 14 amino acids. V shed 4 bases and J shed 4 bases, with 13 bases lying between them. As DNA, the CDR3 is TGTGCCAGCAGCTCCGACGGGAGCCTCTATGGCTACACCTTC. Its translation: CASSSDGSLYGYTF.

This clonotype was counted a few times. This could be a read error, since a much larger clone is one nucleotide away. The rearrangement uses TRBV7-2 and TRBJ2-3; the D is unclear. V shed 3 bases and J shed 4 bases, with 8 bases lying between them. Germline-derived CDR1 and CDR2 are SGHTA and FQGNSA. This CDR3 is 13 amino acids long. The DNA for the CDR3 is TGTGCCAGCAGCTTTACAGACGCAGATACGCAGTATTTT. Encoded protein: CASSFTDADTQYF.

The CDR3 loop reads CSFRQGNANTEAFF. The CDR3 DNA follows: TGCAGTTTCCGTCAAGGGAACGCCAACACTGAAGCTTTCTTT. The chain employs TRBV20-1 and TRBJ1-1; D uncertain. The CDR3 sequence is 14 residues long. Trimming removed 8 bases from V and 2 bases from J, with 18 bases in between. The germline gives CDR1 DFQATT, CDR2 SNEGSKA (reference sequence).

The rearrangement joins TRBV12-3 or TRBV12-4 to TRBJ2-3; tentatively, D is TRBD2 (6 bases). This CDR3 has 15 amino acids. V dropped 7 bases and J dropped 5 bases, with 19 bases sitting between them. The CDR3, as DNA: TGTGCCAGCAAAGTACGCGGGACCCGCGGAGATACGCAGTATTTT. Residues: CASKVRGTRGDTQYF.

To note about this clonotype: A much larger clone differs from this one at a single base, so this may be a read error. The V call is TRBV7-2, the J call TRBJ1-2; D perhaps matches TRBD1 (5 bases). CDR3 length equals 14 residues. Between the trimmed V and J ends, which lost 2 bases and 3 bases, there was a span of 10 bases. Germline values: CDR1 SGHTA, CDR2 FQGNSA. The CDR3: CTSSLPGLDYGYTF. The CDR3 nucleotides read TGTACCAGCAGCTTACCGGGACTTGACTATGGCTACACCTTC.

CDR3 coding DNA: TGTGCCAGCAGCCGCATGGGACAGGGGGTAACTGATGAGCAGTTCTTC. Its translation: CASSRMGQGVTDEQFF. The rearrangement links TRBV7-9 to TRBJ2-1, with 11 bases lining up with TRBD1. The CDR3 spans 16 residues. The V gene end was trimmed by 5 bases and the J gene end by 8 bases; junction bases not matched to a gene: 11. Germline V CDR1 and CDR2: SEHNR, FQNEAQ (reference sequence).

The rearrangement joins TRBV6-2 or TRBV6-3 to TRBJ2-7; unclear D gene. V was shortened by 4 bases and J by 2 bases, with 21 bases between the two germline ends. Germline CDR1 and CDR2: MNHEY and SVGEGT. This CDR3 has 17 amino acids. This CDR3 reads CASSSLSRVPAPYEQYF. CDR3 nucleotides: TGTGCCAGCAGTTCTCTTTCACGCGTTCCCGCACCCTACGAGCAGTACTTC.

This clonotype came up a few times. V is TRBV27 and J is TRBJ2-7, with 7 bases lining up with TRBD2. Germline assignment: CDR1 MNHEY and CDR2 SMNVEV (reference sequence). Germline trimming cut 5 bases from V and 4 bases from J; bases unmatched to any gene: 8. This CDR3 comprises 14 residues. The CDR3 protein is CASSLAEGGYEQYF. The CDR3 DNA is TGTGCCAGCAGTCTAGCGGAGGGAGGGTACGAGCAGTACTTC.

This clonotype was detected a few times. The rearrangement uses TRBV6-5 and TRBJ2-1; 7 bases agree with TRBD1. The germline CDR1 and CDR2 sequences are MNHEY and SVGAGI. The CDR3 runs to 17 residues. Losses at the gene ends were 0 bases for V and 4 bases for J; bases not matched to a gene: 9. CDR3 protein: CASSYSKTGLRYNEQFF. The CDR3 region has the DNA TGTGCCAGCAGTTACTCTAAGACAGGGCTAAGGTACAATGAGCAGTTCTTC.

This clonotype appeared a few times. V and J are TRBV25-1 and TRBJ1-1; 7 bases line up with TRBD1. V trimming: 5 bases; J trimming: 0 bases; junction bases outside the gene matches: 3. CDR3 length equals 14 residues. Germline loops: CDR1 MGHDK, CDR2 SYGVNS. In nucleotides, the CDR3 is TGTGCCAGCAGTCAAACAGGGGTGAACACTGAAGCTTTCTTT. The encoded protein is CASSQTGVNTEAFF.

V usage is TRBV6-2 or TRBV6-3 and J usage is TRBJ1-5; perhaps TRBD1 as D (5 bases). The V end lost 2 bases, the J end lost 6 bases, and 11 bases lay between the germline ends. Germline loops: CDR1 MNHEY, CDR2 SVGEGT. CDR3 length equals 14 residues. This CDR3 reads CASSYGRESQPQHF. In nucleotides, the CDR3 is TGTGCCAGCAGTTACGGCAGGGAGAGTCAGCCCCAGCATTTT.

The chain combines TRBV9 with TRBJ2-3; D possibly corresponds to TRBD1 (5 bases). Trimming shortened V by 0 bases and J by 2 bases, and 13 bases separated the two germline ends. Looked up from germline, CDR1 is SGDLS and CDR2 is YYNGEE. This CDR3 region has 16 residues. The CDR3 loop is CASSVVSLGVTDTQYF. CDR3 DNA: TGTGCCAGCAGCGTAGTTAGCCTAGGGGTCACAGATACGCAGTATTTT.

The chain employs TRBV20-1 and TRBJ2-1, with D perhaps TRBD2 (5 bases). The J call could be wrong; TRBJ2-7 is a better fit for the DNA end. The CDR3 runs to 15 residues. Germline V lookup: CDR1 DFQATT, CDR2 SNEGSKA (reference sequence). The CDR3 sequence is CSASGSRRGRSEQYF. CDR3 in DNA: TGCAGTGCTAGTGGGAGTCGCAGAGGACGCAGTGAGCAGTACTTC.

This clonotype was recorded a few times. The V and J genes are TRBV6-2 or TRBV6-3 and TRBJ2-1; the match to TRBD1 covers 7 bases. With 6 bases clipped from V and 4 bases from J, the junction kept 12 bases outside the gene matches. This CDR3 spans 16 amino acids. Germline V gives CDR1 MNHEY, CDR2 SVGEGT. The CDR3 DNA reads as TGTGCCAGCAGCATCCACAGGGGAAGTGGATACAATGAGCAGTTCTTC. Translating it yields CASSIHRGSGYNEQFF.

The CDR3 region has the DNA TGTGCCAGCAGTTACTTCTGGGGGACAGCGGCCCCCCTCTACGAGCAGTACTTC. As protein: CASSYFWGTAAPLYEQYF. The chain carries TRBV6-2 or TRBV6-3 and TRBJ2-7; 7 bases match TRBD1. CDR3 length: 18 residues. Unmatched junction bases numbered 15, after V lost 1 base and J lost 3 bases. Germline CDR1 reads MNHEY; CDR2 reads SVGEGT.

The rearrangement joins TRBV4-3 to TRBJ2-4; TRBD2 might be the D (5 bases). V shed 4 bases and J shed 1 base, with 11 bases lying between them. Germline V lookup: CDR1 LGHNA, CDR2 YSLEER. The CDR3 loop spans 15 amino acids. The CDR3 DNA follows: TGCGCCAGCAGCCCAACGAGGGTGGCCAAAAACATTCAGTACTTC. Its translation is CASSPTRVAKNIQYF.